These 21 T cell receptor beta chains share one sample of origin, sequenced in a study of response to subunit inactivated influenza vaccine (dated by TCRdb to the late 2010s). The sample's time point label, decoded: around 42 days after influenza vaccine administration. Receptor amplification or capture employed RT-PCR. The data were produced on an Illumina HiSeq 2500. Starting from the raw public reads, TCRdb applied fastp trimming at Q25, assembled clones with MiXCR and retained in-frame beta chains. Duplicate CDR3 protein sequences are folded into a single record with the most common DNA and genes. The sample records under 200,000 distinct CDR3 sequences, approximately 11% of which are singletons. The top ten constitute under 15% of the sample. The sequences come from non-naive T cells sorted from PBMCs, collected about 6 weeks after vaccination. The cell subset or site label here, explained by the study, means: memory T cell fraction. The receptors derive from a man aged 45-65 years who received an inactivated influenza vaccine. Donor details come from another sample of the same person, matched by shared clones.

CDR3 nucleotide sequence: TGTGCCAGCAGCCGCGGACTCAGCGGCTACACCTTC. It translates to CASSRGLSGYTF. The chain combines TRBV3-1 with TRBJ1-2; D is undetermined. Germline assignment: CDR1 LGHDT and CDR2 YNNKEL (reference sequence). Trimming took 4 bases from V and 8 from J, leaving 11 bases between them. The CDR3 extends over 12 amino acids.

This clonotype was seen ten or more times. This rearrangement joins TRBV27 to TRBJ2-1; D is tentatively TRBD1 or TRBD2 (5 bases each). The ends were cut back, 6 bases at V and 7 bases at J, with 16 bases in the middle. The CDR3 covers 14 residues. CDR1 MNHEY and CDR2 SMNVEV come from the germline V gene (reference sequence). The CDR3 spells CASSDRGPRNEQFF. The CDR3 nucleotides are TGTGCCAGCAGCGACCGGGGACCTAGGAATGAGCAGTTCTTC.

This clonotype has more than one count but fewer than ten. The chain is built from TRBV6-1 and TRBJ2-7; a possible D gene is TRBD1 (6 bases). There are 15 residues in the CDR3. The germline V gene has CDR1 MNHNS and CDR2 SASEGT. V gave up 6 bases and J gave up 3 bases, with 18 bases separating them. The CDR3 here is CASRLTHRDNYEQYF. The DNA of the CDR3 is TGTGCCAGCAGACTAACACACCGGGACAACTACGAGCAGTACTTC.

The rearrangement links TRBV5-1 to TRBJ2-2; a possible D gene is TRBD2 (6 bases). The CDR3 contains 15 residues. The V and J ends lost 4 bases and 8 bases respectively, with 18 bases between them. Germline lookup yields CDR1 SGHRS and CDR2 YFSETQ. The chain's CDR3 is CASSLVTGGKGELFF. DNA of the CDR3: TGCGCCAGCAGCCTTGTAACAGGAGGGAAGGGGGAGCTGTTTTTT.

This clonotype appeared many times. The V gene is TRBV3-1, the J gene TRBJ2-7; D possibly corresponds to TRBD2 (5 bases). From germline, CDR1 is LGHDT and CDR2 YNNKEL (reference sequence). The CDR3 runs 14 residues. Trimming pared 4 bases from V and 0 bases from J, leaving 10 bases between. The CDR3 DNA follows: TGTGCCAGCAGCCGTGAGGGATCCTCCTACGAGCAGTACTTC. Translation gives CASSREGSSYEQYF.

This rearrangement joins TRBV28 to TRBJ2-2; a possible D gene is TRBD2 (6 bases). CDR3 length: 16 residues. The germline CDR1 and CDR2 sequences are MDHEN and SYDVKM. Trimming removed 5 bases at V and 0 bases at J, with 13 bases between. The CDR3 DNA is TGTGCCAGCAGTCTCCTTTGGGGGGCGAACACCGGGGAGCTGTTTTTT. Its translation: CASSLLWGANTGELFF.

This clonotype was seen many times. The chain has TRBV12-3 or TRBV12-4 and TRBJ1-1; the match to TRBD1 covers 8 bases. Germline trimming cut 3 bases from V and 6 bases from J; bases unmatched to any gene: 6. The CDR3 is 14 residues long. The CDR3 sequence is CASSFTGGFAEAFF. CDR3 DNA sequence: TGTGCCAGCAGTTTCACAGGGGGGTTCGCTGAAGCTTTCTTT.

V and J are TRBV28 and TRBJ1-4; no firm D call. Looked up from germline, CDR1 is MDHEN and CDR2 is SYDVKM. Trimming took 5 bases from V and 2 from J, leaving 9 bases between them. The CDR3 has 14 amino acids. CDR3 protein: CASSPGATNEKLFF. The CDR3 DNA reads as TGTGCCAGCAGTCCAGGCGCTACTAATGAAAAACTGTTTTTT.

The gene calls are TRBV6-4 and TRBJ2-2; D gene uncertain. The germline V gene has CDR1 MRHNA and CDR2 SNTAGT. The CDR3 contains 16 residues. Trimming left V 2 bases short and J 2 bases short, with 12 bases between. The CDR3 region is CASSDGRVTNTGELFF. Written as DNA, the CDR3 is TGTGCCAGCAGTGACGGAAGGGTAACAAACACCGGGGAGCTGTTTTTT.

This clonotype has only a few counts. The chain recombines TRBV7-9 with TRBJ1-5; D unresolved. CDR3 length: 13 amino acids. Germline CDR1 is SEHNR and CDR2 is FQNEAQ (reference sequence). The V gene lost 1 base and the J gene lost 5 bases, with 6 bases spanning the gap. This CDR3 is CASSLGPYQPQHF. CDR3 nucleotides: TGTGCCAGCAGCTTAGGTCCGTATCAGCCCCAGCATTTT.

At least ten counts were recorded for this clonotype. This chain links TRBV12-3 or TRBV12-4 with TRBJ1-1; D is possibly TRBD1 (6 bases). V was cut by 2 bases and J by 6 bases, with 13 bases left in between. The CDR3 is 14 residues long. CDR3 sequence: CASSLSFRGAEAFF. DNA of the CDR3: TGTGCCAGCAGTTTATCTTTCAGGGGCGCTGAAGCTTTCTTT.

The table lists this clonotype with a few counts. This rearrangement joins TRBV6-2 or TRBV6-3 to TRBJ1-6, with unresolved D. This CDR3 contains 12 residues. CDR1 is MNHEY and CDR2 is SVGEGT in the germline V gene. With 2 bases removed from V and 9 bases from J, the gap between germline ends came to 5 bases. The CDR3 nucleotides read TGTGCCAGCAGTTACCTGTTTTCACCCCTCCACTTT. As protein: CASSYLFSPLHF.

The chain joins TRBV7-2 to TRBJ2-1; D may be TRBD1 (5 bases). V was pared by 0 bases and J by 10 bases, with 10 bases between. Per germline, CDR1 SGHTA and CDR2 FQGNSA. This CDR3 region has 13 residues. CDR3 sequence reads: CASSLARSGEQFF. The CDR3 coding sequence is TGTGCCAGCAGCTTAGCTCGGTCAGGGGAGCAGTTCTTC. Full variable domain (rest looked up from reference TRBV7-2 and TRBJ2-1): GAGVSQSPSNKVTEKGKDVELRCDPISGHTALYWYRQSLGQGLEFLIYFQGNSAPDKSGLPSDRFSAERTGGSVSTLTIQRTQQEDSAVYLCASSLARSGEQFFGPGTRLTVL.

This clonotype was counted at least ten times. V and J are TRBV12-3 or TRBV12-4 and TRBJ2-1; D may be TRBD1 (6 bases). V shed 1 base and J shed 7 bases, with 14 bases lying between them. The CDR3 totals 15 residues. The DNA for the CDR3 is TGTGCCAGCAGTTTAGACAGGGTTGCTTCAAATGAGCAGTTCTTC. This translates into CASSLDRVASNEQFF.

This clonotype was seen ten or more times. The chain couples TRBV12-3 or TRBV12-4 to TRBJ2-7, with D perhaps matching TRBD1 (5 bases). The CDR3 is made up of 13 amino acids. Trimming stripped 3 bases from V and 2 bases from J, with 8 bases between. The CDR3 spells CASSLGLPYEQYF. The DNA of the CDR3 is TGTGCCAGCAGTTTGGGGCTTCCCTACGAGCAGTACTTC.

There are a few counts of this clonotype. Here the CDR3 reads CASSLRRGSYEQYF. The CDR3 DNA reads TGTGCCAGCAGTTTAAGGCGGGGGAGCTACGAGCAGTACTTC. The chain couples TRBV27 to TRBJ2-7, with TRBD2 identical over 7 bases. Trimming cost V 2 bases and J 3 bases; bases outside gene matches: 4. Germline values: CDR1 MNHEY, CDR2 SMNVEV (reference sequence). The CDR3 runs 14 residues.

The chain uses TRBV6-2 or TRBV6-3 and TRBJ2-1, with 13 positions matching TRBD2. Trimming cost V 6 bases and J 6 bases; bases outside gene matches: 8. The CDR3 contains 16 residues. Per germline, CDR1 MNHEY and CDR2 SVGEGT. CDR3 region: CASREFGLAGVNEQFF. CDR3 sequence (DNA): TGTGCCAGCAGAGAATTCGGACTAGCGGGAGTCAATGAGCAGTTCTTC.

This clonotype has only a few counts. The DNA for the CDR3 is TGTGCCAGCAGCGCCTCGAGTCCGGGACAGGGGATCTGGGGTGGCTACACCTTC. It translates to CASSASSPGQGIWGGYTF. This chain joins TRBV21-1 and TRBJ1-2; the DNA was not used to check the table's D call, TRBD1. TRBV21-1 is labeled a pseudogene. CDR3 length equals 18 residues.

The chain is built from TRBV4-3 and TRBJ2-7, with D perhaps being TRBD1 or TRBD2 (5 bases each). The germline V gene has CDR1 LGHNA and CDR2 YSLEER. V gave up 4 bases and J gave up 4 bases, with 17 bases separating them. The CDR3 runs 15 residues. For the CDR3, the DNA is TGCGCCAGCAGCCCGCAAGCGGAAAGGGGATACGAGCAGTACTTC. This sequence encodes CASSPQAERGYEQYF.

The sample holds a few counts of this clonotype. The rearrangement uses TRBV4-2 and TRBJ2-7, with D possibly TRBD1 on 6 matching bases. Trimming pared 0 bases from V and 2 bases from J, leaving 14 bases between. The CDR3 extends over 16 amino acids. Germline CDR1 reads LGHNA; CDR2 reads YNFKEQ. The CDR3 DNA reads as TGTGCCAGCAGCCAAGAACGGGATAGACAGGCCTACGAGCAGTACTTC. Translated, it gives CASSQERDRQAYEQYF.

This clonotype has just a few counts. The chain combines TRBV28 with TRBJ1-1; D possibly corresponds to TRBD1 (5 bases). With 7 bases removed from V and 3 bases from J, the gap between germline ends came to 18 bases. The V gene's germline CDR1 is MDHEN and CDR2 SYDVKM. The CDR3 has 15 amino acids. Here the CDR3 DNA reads TGTGCCAGCACCCGTGGGGGTTCTCGCCACACTGAAGCTTTCTTT. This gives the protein CASTRGGSRHTEAFF.